A selection of T cell receptor beta chains follows, all from one sample in a study of T cell repertoires in cytomegalovirus infection. TCRdb ran MiXCR on the reads and lists one entry per CDR3 protein. This sample yields approximately 500,000 distinct CDR3 sequences, of which approximately 15% are seen a single time; around 25% belongs to the top ten. Material: CD8+ T cells from PBMCs. The receptors shown here come from a human donor in good health (CMV status not recorded). Some clones in this sample may be carry-over from other donors' samples. The CDR3 runs from the conserved cysteine through the conserved F or W. The order of the fields is clone size, D gene, V gene, J gene, CDR3 DNA, CDR3 protein. The D gene is left open where the match is weak. Rows give clone size only sometimes, using once, few, many, or a class for an expanded clone.

size: -
D: -
V: TRBV9
J: TRBJ1-1
DNA: TGTGCCAGCAGCGTAGGAGGGGCCGCAGGGCTGAACACTGAAGCTTTCTTT
CDR3: CASSVGGAAGLNTEAFF

size: -
D: -
V: TRBV20-1
J: TRBJ2-1
DNA: TGCAGTGCTAGAGATCCCTCTAGCGAGACGAGCTCCTACAATGAGCAGTTCTTC
CDR3: CSARDPSSETSSYNEQFF

size: -
D: -
V: TRBV5-6
J: TRBJ2-5
DNA: TGTGCCAGCAGCTTGGATGTGGGGCGGAAAGAGACCCAGTACTTC
CDR3: CASSLDVGRKETQYF

size: many
D: -
V: TRBV28
J: TRBJ2-3
DNA: TGTGCCAGCAGTTTTGACGGGAAACAGTATTTT
CDR3: CASSFDGKQYF

size: many
D: -
V: TRBV29-1
J: TRBJ2-1
DNA: TGCAGCGTTTGTTTTTGGACAGCCATCTACAATGAGCAGTTCTTC
CDR3: CSVCFWTAIYNEQFF

size: many
D: -
V: TRBV4-1
J: TRBJ1-1
DNA: TGCGCCAGCAGCCGAGAGGGAAAGAACACTGAAGCTTTCTTT
CDR3: CASSREGKNTEAFF

size: many
D: -
V: TRBV7-2
J: TRBJ2-3
DNA: TGTGCCAGCAGCATGGGACTGAAACGCACAGATACGCAGTATTTT
CDR3: CASSMGLKRTDTQYF

size: many
D: TRBD1
V: TRBV6-6
J: TRBJ2-2
DNA: TGTGCCAGCAGCCCCGGACAGGGGGCAACCGGGGAGCTGTTTTTT
CDR3: CASSPGQGATGELFF

size: many
D: -
V: TRBV11-2
J: TRBJ2-7
DNA: TGTGCCAGCAGCTTTCCTGAGAGATACGAGCAGTACTTC
CDR3: CASSFPERYEQYF

size: many
D: -
V: TRBV12-3/TRBV12-4
J: TRBJ1-2
DNA: TGTGCCAGCAGTTTTTCAGGGAGGGACTATGGCTACACCTTC
CDR3: CASSFSGRDYGYTF

size: -
D: TRBD1
V: TRBV27
J: TRBJ2-7
DNA: TGTGCCAGCAGCCCCTTCAGGGGGCCATCCTCCGAGCAGTACTTC
CDR3: CASSPFRGPSSEQYF

size: many
D: -
V: TRBV27
J: TRBJ1-1
DNA: TGTGCCAGCAGTTCCCTCAGGGGTTTGAACACTGAAGCTTTCTTT
CDR3: CASSSLRGLNTEAFF

size: many
D: TRBD2
V: TRBV7-2
J: TRBJ2-1
DNA: TGTGCCAGCAGCTTAGAGGGGCCCGAGCTAGCGGGGTTAAATGAGCAGTTCTTC
CDR3: CASSLEGPELAGLNEQFF

size: few
D: -
V: TRBV29-1
J: TRBJ1-3
DNA: TGCAGCATCCTAGAGAGGGACCACAGCACCATATATTTT
CDR3: CSILERDHSTIYF

size: many
D: TRBD1
V: TRBV28
J: TRBJ2-5
DNA: TGTGCCAGCAGAACAACTGACAGGGGGCGCAACCAAGAGACCCAGTACTTC
CDR3: CASRTTDRGRNQETQYF

size: many
D: -
V: TRBV20-1
J: TRBJ2-1
DNA: TGCAGTGCTAGAGACAGGATACTAGCTGGCGGGAATGAGCAGTTCTTC
CDR3: CSARDRILAGGNEQFF

size: -
D: -
V: TRBV9
J: TRBJ2-4
DNA: TGTGCCAGCAGCGACCAACAGCTTACTGATGGGACGAACATTCAGTACTTC
CDR3: CASSDQQLTDGTNIQYF

size: many
D: -
V: TRBV7-9
J: TRBJ1-1
DNA: TGTGCCAGCACCGCACAGGGTGACACTGAAGCTTTCTTT
CDR3: CASTAQGDTEAFF

size: -
D: -
V: TRBV27
J: TRBJ2-7
DNA: TGTGCCAGCAGTTTATATATGTCGGGAGAGCAGTACTTC
CDR3: CASSLYMSGEQYF

size: few
D: -
V: TRBV9
J: TRBJ1-1
DNA: TGTGCCAGCAGCCTACATGTGGATCGGAACACTGAAGCTTTCTTT
CDR3: CASSLHVDRNTEAFF

size: -
D: -
V: TRBV5-6
J: TRBJ2-1
DNA: TGTGCCAGCAGCCCGGGGAGCGGTGAGCAGTTCTTC
CDR3: CASSPGSGEQFF

size: -
D: TRBD2
V: TRBV29-1
J: TRBJ2-1
DNA: TGCAGCGGCTCCGAGGCGGGAGCTGAGCAGTTCTTC
CDR3: CSGSEAGAEQFF

size: -
D: -
V: TRBV4-1
J: TRBJ2-7
DNA: TGCGCCAGCAGCCAAGTTTCGGACAGTTCCTACGAGCAGTACTTC
CDR3: CASSQVSDSSYEQYF

size: many
D: -
V: TRBV20-1
J: TRBJ2-1
DNA: TGCAGTGTTTGGCCCCTCTACAATGAGCAGTTCTTC
CDR3: CSVWPLYNEQFF

size: -
D: TRBD1
V: TRBV15
J: TRBJ2-1
DNA: TGTGCCACCAGCAGAGATCGAGGGGGCCCCTACAATGAGCAGTTCTTC
CDR3: CATSRDRGGPYNEQFF

size: many
D: -
V: TRBV7-6
J: TRBJ2-1
DNA: TGTGCCAGCGGGAGGTCTAAAGGGAATGAGCAGTTCTTC
CDR3: CASGRSKGNEQFF

size: many
D: -
V: TRBV12-3/TRBV12-4
J: TRBJ2-5
DNA: TGTGCCAGCAGTTTGTTCCCCGGGGCCGGGTGGCAAGAGACCCAGTACTTC
CDR3: CASSLFPGAGWQETQYF

size: many
D: -
V: TRBV7-8
J: TRBJ1-5
DNA: TGTGCCAGCAGCTTAGCGAGTCCTAAGCCCCAGCATTTT
CDR3: CASSLASPKPQHF

size: few
D: -
V: TRBV5-5
J: TRBJ1-5
DNA: TGTGCCAGCAGCTTGGAATCCCAGCCCCAGCATTTT
CDR3: CASSLESQPQHF

size: many
D: -
V: TRBV7-9
J: TRBJ1-2
DNA: TGTGCCAGCAGCTTAGGGACATCCACTGGGGAAGCGAGCTATGGCTACACCTTC
CDR3: CASSLGTSTGEASYGYTF

size: many
D: -
V: TRBV27
J: TRBJ1-1
DNA: TGTGCCAGCACCCCGAGGGGGGGGCGAGTAGGGACTGAAGCTTTCTTT
CDR3: CASTPRGGRVGTEAFF

size: few
D: -
V: TRBV2
J: TRBJ2-6
DNA: TGTGCCAGCCGCCGGGTCCTTGACACCTCTGGGGCCAACGTCCTGACTTTC
CDR3: CASRRVLDTSGANVLTF

size: many
D: -
V: TRBV7-3
J: TRBJ2-7
DNA: TGTGCCAGCAGCTTGGAAGGGGCGGGGTTCGAGCAGTACTTC
CDR3: CASSLEGAGFEQYF

size: many
D: -
V: TRBV7-2
J: TRBJ1-1
DNA: TGTGCCAGCAGCCTCTACGGTTACACTGAAGCTTTCTTT
CDR3: CASSLYGYTEAFF

size: many
D: -
V: TRBV7-2
J: TRBJ1-1
DNA: TGTGCCAGCAGCCCTTGGACTTACACTGAAGCTTTCTTT
CDR3: CASSPWTYTEAFF

size: -
D: TRBD1
V: TRBV20-1
J: TRBJ1-5
DNA: TGCAGTGCTAGAGCCGGGACAGGGATACTATTAAATCAGCCCCAGCATTTT
CDR3: CSARAGTGILLNQPQHF

size: few
D: TRBD2
V: TRBV27
J: TRBJ2-5
DNA: TGTGCCAGCAGACTACTAGCGTACCAAGAGACCCAGTACTTC
CDR3: CASRLLAYQETQYF